A selection of T cell receptor beta chains follows, all from one sample in a study of technical replicates of blood from several donors. Sequenced by immunoSEQ multiplex PCR; TCRdb stores in-frame clones only, minus some. The data show 78,000 or so clones, roughly 90% seen once. The specimen was T cells isolated from PBMCs. These receptors were collected from a human donor in good health. Each CDR3 is given with its conserved first and last residue. The D gene is left open where the match is weak. Clone size is given for some rows only: seen once, a few or many times, or a class if the clone is expanded.

J gene	V gene	D gene	clone size	CDR3 protein	CDR3 DNA
TRBJ2-1	TRBV12-5	TRBD2	NA	CASGTYPGLAFSSYNEQFF	TGTGCTAGTGGTACCTATCCCGGACTAGCGTTCTCCTCCTACAATGAGCAGTTCTTC
TRBJ2-5	TRBV30	NA	NA	CAWSVRTQETQYF	TGTGCCTGGAGTGTAAGGACACAAGAGACCCAGTACTTC
TRBJ1-1	TRBV6-5	NA	NA	CASTGLGAEAFF	TGTGCCAGCACCGGTTTGGGGGCCGAAGCTTTCTTT
TRBJ1-2	TRBV9	NA	NA	CASSPSLTPSYGYTF	TGTGCCAGCAGCCCCTCCCTAACCCCTAGCTATGGCTACACCTTC
TRBJ1-4	TRBV27	NA	NA	CASSSGQGNEKLFF	TGTGCCAGCAGCTCAGGGCAGGGTAATGAAAAACTGTTTTTT
TRBJ2-3	TRBV30	TRBD2	NA	CAWSGSSGRTSSTDTQYF	TGTGCCTGGAGTGGATCTAGCGGGAGGACCTCTAGCACAGATACGCAGTATTTT
TRBJ1-1	TRBV6-1	NA	NA	CASSESGGVKAFF	TGTGCCAGCAGTGAATCCGGCGGAGTGAAAGCTTTCTTT
TRBJ1-2	TRBV19	NA	NA	CASSTIQGGYGYTF	TGTGCCAGTAGTACCATTCAGGGAGGGTATGGCTACACCTTC
TRBJ1-1	TRBV9	TRBD1	few	CASSVGIGDREDTEAFF	TGTGCCAGCAGCGTAGGTATAGGGGACAGGGAAGACACTGAAGCTTTCTTT
TRBJ2-3	TRBV6-1	NA	NA	CASSGSWGGTSTDTQYF	TGTGCCAGCAGTGGTTCATGGGGCGGGACTAGCACAGATACGCAGTATTTT
TRBJ2-7	TRBV11-2	NA	NA	CASSLAGGLFHYEQYF	TGTGCCAGCAGCTTAGCAGGGGGGCTTTTCCATTACGAGCAGTACTTC
TRBJ2-1	TRBV5-1	NA	few	CASSPNLASSYNEQFF	TGCGCCAGCAGCCCCAACCTAGCCAGCTCCTACAATGAGCAGTTCTTC
TRBJ1-1	TRBV5-1	NA	NA	CASSLTTGLAFF	TGCGCCAGCAGCTTGACCACGGGGTTAGCTTTCTTT
TRBJ1-5	TRBV4-1	NA	NA	CASSQIDQAQPQHF	TGCGCCAGCAGCCAGATAGATCAGGCTCAGCCCCAGCATTTT
TRBJ2-1	TRBV15	NA	NA	CATSPDRGASGSNNEQFF	TGTGCCACCAGCCCGGACAGGGGAGCTAGCGGGAGTAACAATGAGCAGTTCTTC
TRBJ1-3	TRBV4-3	NA	NA	CASSQMQGNTIYF	TGCGCCAGCAGCCAAATGCAGGGAAACACCATATATTTT
TRBJ2-5	TRBV27	NA	NA	CASSPLRLGGETQYF	TGTGCCAGCAGTCCACTCAGGTTAGGAGGGGAGACCCAGTACTTC
TRBJ2-7	TRBV5-5	NA	once	CASSLGEGSYEQYF	TGTGCCAGCAGCTTAGGGGAAGGCTCTTACGAGCAGTACTTC
TRBJ2-7	TRBV30	TRBD1	NA	CAWNGDRVAYEQYF	TGTGCCTGGAACGGGGACAGGGTGGCCTACGAGCAGTACTTC
TRBJ2-3	TRBV7-9	NA	NA	CASSLLRGSGRDTQYF	TGTGCCAGCAGCTTATTACGGGGGAGTGGTAGAGATACGCAGTATTTT
TRBJ1-2	TRBV6-5	NA	few	CASSYSTVNGYTF	TGTGCCAGCAGTTACTCGACAGTTAACGGCTACACCTTC
TRBJ1-1	TRBV4-3	NA	NA	CASSQDAIRRQAFF	TGCGCCAGCAGCCAAGATGCTATAAGGCGGCAAGCTTTCTTT
TRBJ2-7	TRBV27	TRBD1	NA	CASSLPGQGREQYF	TGTGCCAGCAGTTTACCGGGACAGGGGCGCGAGCAGTACTTC
TRBJ2-5	TRBV9	NA	NA	CASSVGGEETQYF	TGTGCCAGCAGCGTAGGAGGTGAAGAGACCCAGTACTTC
TRBJ2-7	TRBV12-2	NA	NA	CASRSDRGRRHEQYF	TGTGCAAGTCGCTCTGACAGGGGAAGGAGGCACGAGCAGTACTTC
TRBJ2-1	TRBV4-3	NA	NA	CASSTTSTSYNEQFF	TGCGCCAGCAGCACAACTAGTACCTCCTACAATGAGCAGTTCTTC
TRBJ2-2	TRBV7-9	TRBD2	NA	CASSLATSGTNTGELFF	TGTGCCAGCAGCTTAGCTACTAGCGGGACGAACACCGGGGAGCTGTTTTTT
TRBJ2-1	TRBV9	TRBD2	NA	CASSVNRGLASYNEQFF	TGTGCCAGCAGCGTAAATAGGGGACTAGCGTCCTACAATGAGCAGTTCTTC
TRBJ2-1	TRBV9	NA	NA	CASSVGFLASYEQFF	TGTGCCAGCAGCGTAGGGTTTTTGGCCAGTTATGAGCAGTTCTTC
TRBJ2-7	TRBV14	TRBD2	NA	CASSPRYASGRRNEQYF	TGTGCCAGCAGCCCTAGATATGCTAGCGGGAGAAGAAACGAGCAGTACTTC
TRBJ2-5	TRBV5-6	NA	NA	CASSADRLQETQYF	TGTGCCAGCAGCGCTGACAGGTTACAAGAGACCCAGTACTTC
TRBJ2-2	TRBV7-8	TRBD2	NA	CASSLAHSPSGSGGELFF	TGTGCCAGCAGCTTAGCGCACTCACCTAGCGGGAGCGGCGGGGAGCTGTTTTTT
TRBJ2-3	TRBV29-1	NA	NA	CSVEAGRGDTQYF	TGCAGCGTTGAAGCGGGTCGGGGAGATACGCAGTATTTT
TRBJ2-1	TRBV15	TRBD2	NA	CATVSGRSFNEQFF	TGTGCCACCGTTTCCGGGAGGAGTTTCAATGAGCAGTTCTTC
TRBJ1-4	TRBV5-1	TRBD1	NA	CASSSEGAGGEKLFF	TGCGCCAGCAGCTCAGAGGGGGCGGGTGGTGAAAAACTGTTTTTT
TRBJ2-7	TRBV5-1	NA	NA	CASSPVGGSYEQYF	TGCGCCAGCAGCCCGGTCGGGGGCTCCTACGAGCAGTACTTC
TRBJ1-4	TRBV5-1	NA	NA	CASTGATNEKLFF	TGCGCCAGCACCGGTGCAACTAATGAAAAACTGTTTTTT
TRBJ2-7	TRBV6-5	TRBD2	NA	CASSYELAGGSYEQYF	TGTGCCAGCAGTTACGAATTAGCGGGAGGTTCCTACGAGCAGTACTTC
TRBJ2-7	TRBV27	NA	once	CASRVIPWGAFYEQYF	TGTGCCAGCAGAGTTATCCCCTGGGGAGCATTCTACGAGCAGTACTTC
TRBJ2-1	TRBV6-1	TRBD1	once	CASRSGTVNEQFF	TGTGCCAGCAGATCCGGGACAGTCAATGAGCAGTTCTTC
TRBJ2-5	TRBV11-2	NA	NA	CASSLGSGVGETQYF	TGTGCCAGCAGCCTCGGAAGCGGAGTCGGAGAGACCCAGTACTTC
TRBJ1-1	TRBV25-1	TRBD1	NA	CASRVNRGTEAFF	TGTGCCAGCAGGGTAAACAGGGGCACTGAAGCTTTCTTT
TRBJ1-5	TRBV19	NA	NA	CASSIGQRNQPQHF	TGTGCCAGTAGTATAGGGCAGAGGAATCAGCCCCAGCATTTT
TRBJ2-1	TRBV2	NA	NA	CASSRLDNEQFF	TGTGCCAGCAGTCGACTTGACAATGAGCAGTTCTTC
TRBJ2-3	TRBV5-1	TRBD1	NA	CASSRTGLDTQYF	TGCGCCAGCAGCCGGACAGGTTTAGATACGCAGTATTTT
TRBJ1-1	TRBV19	TRBD1	NA	CASIPAGTGAEAFF	TGTGCCAGTATCCCAGCCGGGACAGGGGCTGAAGCTTTCTTT
TRBJ2-7	TRBV19	NA	NA	CASSIGRNYEQYF	TGTGCCAGTAGTATAGGCAGAAACTACGAGCAGTACTTC
TRBJ1-4	TRBV10-3	NA	NA	CAIGEKSNEKLFF	TGTGCCATCGGGGAGAAGAGTAATGAAAAACTGTTTTTT
TRBJ2-5	TRBV18	TRBD1	NA	CASSPPGQAQETQYF	TGTGCCAGCTCACCGCCGGGACAGGCACAAGAGACCCAGTACTTC
TRBJ2-7	TRBV15	TRBD2	NA	CATSRDREGLAGNEQYF	TGTGCCACCAGCAGAGATCGGGAAGGACTAGCGGGTAACGAGCAGTACTTC
TRBJ2-5	TRBV4-3	TRBD1	once	CASSQEAQGAQETQYF	TGCGCCAGCAGCCAAGAAGCACAGGGGGCACAAGAGACCCAGTACTTC
TRBJ2-3	TRBV6-6	NA	NA	CASSYRGGSDTQYF	TGTGCCAGCAGTTACAGGGGCGGCTCAGATACGCAGTATTTT